This T cell receptor beta chain originates from a study of blood T cell repertoires in COVID-19. The protocol was immunoSEQ multiplex PCR, while the TCRdb copy is restricted to in-frame clones and leaves out a portion. The data contain 85,000 to 110,000 clones, about four fifths of them seen just once; the ten biggest clones take up around 13%. V shed 6 bases and J 2 bases; nucleotides not matched to a gene: 5. Germline V gives CDR1 MNHEY, CDR2 SVGEGT. The CDR3 contains 14 residues. Sample: peripheral blood. The sequence derives from a human donor in a cohort sampled during active COVID-19. The rearrangement joins TRBV6-2 or TRBV6-3 to TRBJ2-3, with 7 bases that match TRBD2. The CDR3 DNA reads TGTGCCAGCAGCGATAGCGGGTTCACAGATACGCAGTATTTT. The encoded protein is CASSDSGFTDTQYF.